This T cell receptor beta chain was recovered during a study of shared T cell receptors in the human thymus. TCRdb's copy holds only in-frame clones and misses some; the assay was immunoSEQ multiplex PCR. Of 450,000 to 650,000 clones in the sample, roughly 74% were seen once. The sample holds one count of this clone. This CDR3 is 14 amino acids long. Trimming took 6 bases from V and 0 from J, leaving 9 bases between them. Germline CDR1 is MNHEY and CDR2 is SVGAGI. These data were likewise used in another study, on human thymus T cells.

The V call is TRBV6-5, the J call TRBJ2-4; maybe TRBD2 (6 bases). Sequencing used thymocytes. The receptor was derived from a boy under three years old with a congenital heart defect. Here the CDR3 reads CASSPGLAKNIQYF. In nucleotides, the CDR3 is TGTGCCAGCAGCCCGGGACTAGCCAAAAACATTCAGTACTTC.